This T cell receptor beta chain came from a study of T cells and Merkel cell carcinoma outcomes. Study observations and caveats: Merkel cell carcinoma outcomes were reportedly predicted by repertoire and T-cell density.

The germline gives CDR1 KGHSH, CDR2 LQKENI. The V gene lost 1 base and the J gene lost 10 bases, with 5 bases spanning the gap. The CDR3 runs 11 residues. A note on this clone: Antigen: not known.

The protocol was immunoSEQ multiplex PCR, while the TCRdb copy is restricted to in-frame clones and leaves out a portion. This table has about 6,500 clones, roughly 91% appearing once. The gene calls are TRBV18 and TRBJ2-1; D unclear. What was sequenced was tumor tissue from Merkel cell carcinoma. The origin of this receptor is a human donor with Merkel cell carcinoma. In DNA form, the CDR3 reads TGTGCCAGCTCACCACTTCTAGAGCAGTTCTTC. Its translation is CASSPLLEQFF.